This TCR beta chain was observed in a study of blood T cells in healthy people across ages. Researchers report isolating at least 6 million PBMCs per sample. Study-level results: Both naive CD4+ cell counts and diversity were greater in long-lived donors than in aged donors.

Alongside a J-beta primer mix, a sample-barcoded 5' primer served in a second PCR lasting roughly 7 to 11 cycles. Every cDNA molecule bore a tag from a template-switch adaptor containing 12 random nucleotides. Researchers report that each sample yielded at least 2.5 million CDR3-containing paired-end reads. In TCRdb, the 5' RACE reads were re-called with MiXCR into one record per CDR3 protein. The sample contains some 710,000 distinct CDR3 sequences, about 20% of which appear only once. This clonotype has only a few counts. Its antigen remains unknown. Germline V lookup: CDR1 LNHNV, CDR2 YYDKDF (reference sequence). V lost 0 bases to trimming and J lost 2 bases; unmatched junction nucleotides: 8. This CDR3 contains 19 residues.

Sequences were obtained from blood. This sequence was found in a man aged 65 to 85 in good health. The chain has TRBV15 and TRBJ2-1, with TRBD2 identical over 12 bases. In DNA, the CDR3 is TGTGCCACCAGCAGAGAACCCTCCGGACTAGCGGGACCCTACAATGAGCAGTTCTTC. Translating it yields CATSREPSGLAGPYNEQFF.